A single sample gave rise to the 4 T cell receptor beta chains below, sequenced in a study of low-dose radiotherapy and immunotherapy resistance in tumors. Specified time point: before trial treatment. Gene-specific TRAV and TRBV primers were used for first-strand cDNA, covering alpha and beta chains. The PCR that amplified TCRs ran for around 22 cycles, relying on a constant-region primer and a V-primer adapter. TCRdb reprocessed the reads with MiXCR, giving one entry per CDR3 protein. The sample includes 70,000 to 90,000 distinct CDR3 sequences, 15% to 20% seen only once; the top ten take 2.5% to 3.5%. The sequencing used PBMCs, collected before treatment. The receptor source for this set is a male donor with prostate cancer.

A word on this clonotype: A read error may be the cause here, since a much bigger clone is one base away. The CDR3 DNA reads as TGTGCCAACAGCTCGGGGCGTTATGCTAGCGGAGACCAAGAGACCCAGTACTTC. This sequence encodes CANSSGRYASGDQETQYF. The J gene is TRBJ2-5, the V gene TRBV7-9, with TRBD2 matching 7 bases. Germline assignment: CDR1 SEHNR and CDR2 FQNEAQ (reference sequence). This CDR3 has 18 residues.

This sequence joins TRBV5-1 and TRBJ2-7, with a tentative D call TRBD2 (6 bases). Germline-derived CDR1 and CDR2 are SGHRS and YFSETQ. The CDR3 runs to 14 residues. The V end lost 4 bases, the J end lost 3 bases, and 14 bases lay between the germline ends. This chain's CDR3 is CASSDPGLNYEQYF. Written as DNA, the CDR3 is TGCGCCAGCAGCGACCCAGGACTAAACTACGAGCAGTACTTC.

In DNA form, the CDR3 reads TGTGCCAGCAGCCGCGATGCTAGCGGGGGGGCGAGTGAAGAGTCAGGGGGGTACAATGAGCAGTACTTC. Amino acid sequence: CASSRDASGGASEESGGYNEQYF. The V and J genes are TRBV7-2 and TRBJ2-5; 12 bases line up with TRBD2. Looked up from germline, CDR1 is SGHTA and CDR2 is FQGNSA. The CDR3 has 23 amino acids. With 5 bases clipped from V and 11 bases from J, the junction kept 36 bases outside the gene matches.

This clonotype was detected ten times or more. The chain links TRBV5-1 to TRBJ1-2, with D possibly TRBD1 on 5 matching bases. The CDR3 spans 14 residues. Looked up from germline, CDR1 is SGHRS and CDR2 is YFSETQ. Trimming took off 4 bases at V and 3 bases at J, with 13 bases between the two ends. CDR3: CASSTYQGDYGYTF. The CDR3 bases are TGCGCCAGCAGCACGTACCAGGGTGACTATGGCTACACCTTC.